This T cell receptor beta chain was captured in a study of shared clonotypes between healthy human individuals. Study summary: Researchers assigned three CD4 naive, three CD4 memory, two CD8 naive and one CD8 memory plate to each donor.

A word on this clone: Its antigen is unknown.

Study findings and constraints: Relative to memory subsets, naive subsets generally showed larger estimated richness. The four-donor shared clonotypes exceeded non-shared clonotypes in generation probability, with non-shared ones scoring lower. Few donors limited the genetic and exposure-history diversity represented.

The CDR3 sequence is 13 residues long. The germline V gene encodes CDR1 SGHAT and CDR2 FQNNGV. V was shortened by 3 bases and J by 6 bases, with 9 bases between the two germline ends. Sequencing used immunoSEQ multiplex PCR; TCRdb keeps in-frame clones, though not all of them. Counted here are around 2.5 million clones, roughly 93% occurring once; the ten biggest clones make up 0.36%. The gene calls are TRBV11-2 and TRBJ2-1; D is perhaps TRBD2 (6 bases). The sequence was collected from a man between 18 and 29 years old in good health. Some clones in this sample may be carry-over from other donors' samples. Sequenced material: naive CD4+ T cells from PBMCs. The subset denotes: CD45RA+ positively selected. The CDR3 spells CASSLGLPNEQFF. In DNA form, the CDR3 reads TGTGCCAGCAGCTTGGGACTTCCCAATGAGCAGTTCTTC.